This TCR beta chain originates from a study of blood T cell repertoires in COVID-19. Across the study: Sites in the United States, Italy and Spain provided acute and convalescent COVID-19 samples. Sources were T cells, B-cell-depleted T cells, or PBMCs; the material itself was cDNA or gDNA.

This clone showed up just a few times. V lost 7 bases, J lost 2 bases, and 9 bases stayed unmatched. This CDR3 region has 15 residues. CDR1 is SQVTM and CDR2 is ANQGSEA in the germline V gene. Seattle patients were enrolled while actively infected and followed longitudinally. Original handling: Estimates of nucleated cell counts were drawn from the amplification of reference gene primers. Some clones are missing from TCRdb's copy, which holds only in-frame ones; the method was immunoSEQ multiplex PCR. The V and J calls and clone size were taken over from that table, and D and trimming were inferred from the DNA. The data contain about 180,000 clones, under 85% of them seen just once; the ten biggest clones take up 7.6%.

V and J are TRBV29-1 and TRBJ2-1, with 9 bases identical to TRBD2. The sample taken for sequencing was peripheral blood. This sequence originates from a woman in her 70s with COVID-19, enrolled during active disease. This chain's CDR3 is CSARPGTSTYNEQFF. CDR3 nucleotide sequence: TGCAGCGCAAGACCCGGGACTAGCACCTACAATGAGCAGTTCTTC.